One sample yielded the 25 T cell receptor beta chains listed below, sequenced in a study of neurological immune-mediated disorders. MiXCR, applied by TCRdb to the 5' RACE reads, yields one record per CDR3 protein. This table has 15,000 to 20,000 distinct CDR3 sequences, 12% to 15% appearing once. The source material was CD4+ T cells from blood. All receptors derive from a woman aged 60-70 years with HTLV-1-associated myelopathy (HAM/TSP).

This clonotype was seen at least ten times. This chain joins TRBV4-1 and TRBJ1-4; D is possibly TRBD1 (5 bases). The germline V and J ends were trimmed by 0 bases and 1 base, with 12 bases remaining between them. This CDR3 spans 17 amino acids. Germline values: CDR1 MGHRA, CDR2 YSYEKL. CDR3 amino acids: CASSQEHRPGTNEKLFF. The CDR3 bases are TGCGCCAGCAGCCAAGAGCACAGGCCGGGAACTAATGAAAAACTGTTTTTT.

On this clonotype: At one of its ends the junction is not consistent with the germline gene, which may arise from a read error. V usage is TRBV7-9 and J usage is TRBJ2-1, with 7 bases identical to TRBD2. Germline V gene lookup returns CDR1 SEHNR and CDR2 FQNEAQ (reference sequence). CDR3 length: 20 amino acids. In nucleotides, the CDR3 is TGTGCCAGCAGCTTAGCGCGGGCTAGCGGCGGGCATAAAGGCTACAATGAGCAGCTCTTC. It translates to CASSLARASGGHKGYNEQLF.

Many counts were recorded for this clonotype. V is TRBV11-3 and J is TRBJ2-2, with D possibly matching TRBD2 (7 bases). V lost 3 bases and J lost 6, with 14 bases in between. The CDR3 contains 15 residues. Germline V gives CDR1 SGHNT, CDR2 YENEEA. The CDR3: CASSLPGEGPGELFF. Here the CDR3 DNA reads TGTGCCAGCAGCTTGCCAGGGGAGGGCCCCGGGGAGCTGTTTTTT.

The CDR3 sequence: CSARLAGGRYF. Written as DNA, the CDR3 is TGCAGTGCAAGACTAGCGGGGGGACGGTACTTC. The chain recombines TRBV20-1 with TRBJ2-7; 13 nucleotides match TRBD2. This CDR3 is built from 11 residues. V shed 6 bases, J shed 12 bases, and the junction held 5 bases outside the gene matches. Germline CDR1 is DFQATT and CDR2 is SNEGSKA (reference sequence).

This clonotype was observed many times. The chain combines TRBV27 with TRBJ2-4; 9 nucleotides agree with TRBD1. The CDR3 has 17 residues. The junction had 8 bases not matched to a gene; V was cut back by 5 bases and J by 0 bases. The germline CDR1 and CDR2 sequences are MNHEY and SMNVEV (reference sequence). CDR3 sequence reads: CASSRWTGAIAKNIQYF. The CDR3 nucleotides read TGTGCCAGCAGTAGATGGACAGGGGCCATAGCCAAAAACATTCAGTACTTC.

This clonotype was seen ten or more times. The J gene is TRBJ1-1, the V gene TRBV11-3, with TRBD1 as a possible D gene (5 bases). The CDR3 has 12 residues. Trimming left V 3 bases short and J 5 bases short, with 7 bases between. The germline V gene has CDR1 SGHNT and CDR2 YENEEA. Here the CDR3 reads CASSFKGTEAFF. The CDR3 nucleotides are TGTGCCAGCAGCTTTAAGGGGACTGAAGCTTTCTTT.

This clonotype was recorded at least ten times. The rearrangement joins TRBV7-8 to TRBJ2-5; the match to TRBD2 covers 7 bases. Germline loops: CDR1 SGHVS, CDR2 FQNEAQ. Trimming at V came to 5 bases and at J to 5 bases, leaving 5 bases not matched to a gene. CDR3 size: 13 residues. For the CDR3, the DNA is TGTGCCAGCAGCCCAAGGACTAGGGAGACCCAGTACTTC. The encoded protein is CASSPRTRETQYF.

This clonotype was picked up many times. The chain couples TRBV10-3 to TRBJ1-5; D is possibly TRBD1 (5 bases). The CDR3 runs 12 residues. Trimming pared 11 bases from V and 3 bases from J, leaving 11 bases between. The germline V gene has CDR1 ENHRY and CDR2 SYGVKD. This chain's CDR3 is CASRQPNQPQHF. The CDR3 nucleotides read TGTGCCTCCAGACAGCCCAATCAGCCCCAGCATTTT.

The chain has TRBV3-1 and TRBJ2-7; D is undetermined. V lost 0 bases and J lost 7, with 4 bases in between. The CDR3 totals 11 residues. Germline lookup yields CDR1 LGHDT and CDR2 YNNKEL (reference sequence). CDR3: CASSQDQEQYF. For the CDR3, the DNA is TGTGCCAGCAGCCAAGATCAAGAGCAGTACTTC.

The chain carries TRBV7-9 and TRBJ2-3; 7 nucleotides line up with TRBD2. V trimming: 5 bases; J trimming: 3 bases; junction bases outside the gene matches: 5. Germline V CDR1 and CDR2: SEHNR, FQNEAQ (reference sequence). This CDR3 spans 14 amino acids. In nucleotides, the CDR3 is TGTGCCAGCAGCCTAGACGGGAGGACAGATACGCAGTATTTT. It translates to CASSLDGRTDTQYF. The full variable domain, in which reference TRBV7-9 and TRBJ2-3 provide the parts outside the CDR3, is DTGVSQNPRHKITKRGQNVTFRCDPISEHNRLYWYRQTLGQGPEFLTYFQNEAQLEKSRLLSDRFSAERPKGSFSTLEIQRTEQGDSAMYLCASSLDGRTDTQYFGPGTRLTVL.

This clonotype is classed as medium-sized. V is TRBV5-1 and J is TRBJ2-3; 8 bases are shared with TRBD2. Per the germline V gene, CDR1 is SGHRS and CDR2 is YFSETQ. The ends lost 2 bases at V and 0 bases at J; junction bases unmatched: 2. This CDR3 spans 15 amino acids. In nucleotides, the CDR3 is TGCGCCAGCAGCTTTGAGCGGGAGAGCACAGATACGCAGTATTTT. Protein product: CASSFERESTDTQYF.

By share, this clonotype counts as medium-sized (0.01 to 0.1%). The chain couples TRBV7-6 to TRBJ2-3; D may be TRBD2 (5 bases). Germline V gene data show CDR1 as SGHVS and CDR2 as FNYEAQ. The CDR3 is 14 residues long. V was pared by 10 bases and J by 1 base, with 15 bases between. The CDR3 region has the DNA TGTGCCAACCTCCGGGGTAAGGGCACAGATACGCAGTATTTT. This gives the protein CANLRGKGTDTQYF.

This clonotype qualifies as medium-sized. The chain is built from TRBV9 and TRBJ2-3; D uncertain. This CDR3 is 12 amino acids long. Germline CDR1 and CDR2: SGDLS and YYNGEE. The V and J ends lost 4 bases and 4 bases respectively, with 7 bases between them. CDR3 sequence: CASSSDPDTQYF. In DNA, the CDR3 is TGTGCCAGCAGCTCAGATCCAGATACGCAGTATTTT.

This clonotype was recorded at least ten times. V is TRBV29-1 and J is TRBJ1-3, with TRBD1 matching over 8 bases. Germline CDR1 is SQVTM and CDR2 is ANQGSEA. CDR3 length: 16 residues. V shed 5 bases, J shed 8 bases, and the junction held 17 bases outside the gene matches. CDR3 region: CSVRGETRGPGDTIYF. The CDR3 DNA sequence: TGCAGCGTTCGGGGCGAGACCAGGGGGCCGGGGGACACCATATATTTT.

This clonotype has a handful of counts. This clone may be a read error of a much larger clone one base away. This CDR3 reads CSAADGYSNQPHHF. The CDR3 region has the DNA TGCAGCGCCGCGGACGGGTATAGCAATCAGCCCCATCATTTT. This chain uses TRBV29-1 with TRBJ1-5; the D is unclear. From germline, CDR1 is SQVTM and CDR2 ANQGSEA. This CDR3 has 14 residues.

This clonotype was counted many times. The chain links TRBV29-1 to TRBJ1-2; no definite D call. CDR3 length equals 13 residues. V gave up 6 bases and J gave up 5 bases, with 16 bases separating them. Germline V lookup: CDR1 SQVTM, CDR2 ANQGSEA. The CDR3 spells CSVAQLLDYGYTF. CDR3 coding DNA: TGCAGCGTCGCACAACTCTTGGATTATGGCTACACCTTC.

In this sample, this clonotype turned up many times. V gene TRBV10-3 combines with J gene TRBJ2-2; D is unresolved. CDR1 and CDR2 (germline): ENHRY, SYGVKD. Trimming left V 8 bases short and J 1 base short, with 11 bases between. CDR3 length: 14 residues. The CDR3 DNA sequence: TGTGCCATCGCCAACTCACTGAACACCGGGGAGCTGTTTTTT. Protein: CAIANSLNTGELFF.

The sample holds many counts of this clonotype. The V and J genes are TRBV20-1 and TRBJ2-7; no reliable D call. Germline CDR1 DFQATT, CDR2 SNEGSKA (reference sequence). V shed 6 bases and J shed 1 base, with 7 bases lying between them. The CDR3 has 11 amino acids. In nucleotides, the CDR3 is TGCAGTGCGCTGGTTTCCTACGAGCAGTACTTC. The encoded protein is CSALVSYEQYF.

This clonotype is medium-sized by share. The CDR3 loop is CASGQRYTGELFF. As DNA, the CDR3 is TGCGCCAGCGGGCAGCGCTACACCGGGGAGCTGTTTTTT. The chain links TRBV5-1 to TRBJ2-2, with no clear D. Trimming shortened V by 7 bases and J by 3 bases, and 10 bases separated the two germline ends. Germline V CDR1 and CDR2: SGHRS, YFSETQ. The CDR3 has 13 amino acids.

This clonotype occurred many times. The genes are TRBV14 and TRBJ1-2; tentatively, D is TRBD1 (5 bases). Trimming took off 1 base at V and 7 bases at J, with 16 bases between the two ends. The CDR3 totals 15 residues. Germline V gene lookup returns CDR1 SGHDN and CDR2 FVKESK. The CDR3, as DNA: TGTGCCAGCAGCCAAGTCGGGGGGTGGATGACTGGCTACACCTTC. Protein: CASSQVGGWMTGYTF. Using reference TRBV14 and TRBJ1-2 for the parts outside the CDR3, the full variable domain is EAGVTQFPSHSVIEKGQTVTLRCDPISGHDNLYWYRRVMGKEIKFLLHFVKESKQDESGMPNNRFLAERTGGTYSTLKVQPAELEDSGVYFCASSQVGGWMTGYTFGSGTRLTVV.

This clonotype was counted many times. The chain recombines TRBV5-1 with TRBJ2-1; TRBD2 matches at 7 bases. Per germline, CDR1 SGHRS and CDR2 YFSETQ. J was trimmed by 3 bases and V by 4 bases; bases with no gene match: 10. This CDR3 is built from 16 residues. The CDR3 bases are TGCGCCAGCAGCGGGTCGGCGAGCGGGATCTACAATGAGCAGTTCTTC. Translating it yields CASSGSASGIYNEQFF.

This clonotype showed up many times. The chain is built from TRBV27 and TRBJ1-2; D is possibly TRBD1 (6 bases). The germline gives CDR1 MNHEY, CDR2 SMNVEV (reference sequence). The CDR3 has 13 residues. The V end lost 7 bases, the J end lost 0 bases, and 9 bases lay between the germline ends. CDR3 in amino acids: CASKTGPNYGYTF. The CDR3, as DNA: TGTGCCAGCAAAACAGGGCCTAACTATGGCTACACCTTC.

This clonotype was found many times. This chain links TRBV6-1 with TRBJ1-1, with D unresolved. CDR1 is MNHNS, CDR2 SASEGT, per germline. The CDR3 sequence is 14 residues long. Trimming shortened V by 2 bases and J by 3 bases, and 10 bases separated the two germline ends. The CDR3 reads CASSERSIYTEAFF. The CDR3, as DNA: TGTGCCAGCAGTGAACGGAGCATATACACTGAAGCTTTCTTT.

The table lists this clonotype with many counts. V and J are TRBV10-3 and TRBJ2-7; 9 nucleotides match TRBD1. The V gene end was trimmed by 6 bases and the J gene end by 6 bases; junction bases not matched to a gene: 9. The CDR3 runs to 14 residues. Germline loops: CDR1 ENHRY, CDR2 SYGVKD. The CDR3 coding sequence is TGTGCCATCAGCGGGACAGGGAACCGAGGCGAGCAGTACTTC. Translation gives CAISGTGNRGEQYF.

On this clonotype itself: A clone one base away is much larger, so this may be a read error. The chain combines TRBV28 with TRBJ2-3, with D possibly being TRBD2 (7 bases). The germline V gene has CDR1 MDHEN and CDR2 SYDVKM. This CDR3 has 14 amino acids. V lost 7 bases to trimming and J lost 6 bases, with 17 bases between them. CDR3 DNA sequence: TGTGCCAGCATGAAGGGGGGGCATGCGGATACGCAGTATTTT. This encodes CASMKGGHADTQYF.